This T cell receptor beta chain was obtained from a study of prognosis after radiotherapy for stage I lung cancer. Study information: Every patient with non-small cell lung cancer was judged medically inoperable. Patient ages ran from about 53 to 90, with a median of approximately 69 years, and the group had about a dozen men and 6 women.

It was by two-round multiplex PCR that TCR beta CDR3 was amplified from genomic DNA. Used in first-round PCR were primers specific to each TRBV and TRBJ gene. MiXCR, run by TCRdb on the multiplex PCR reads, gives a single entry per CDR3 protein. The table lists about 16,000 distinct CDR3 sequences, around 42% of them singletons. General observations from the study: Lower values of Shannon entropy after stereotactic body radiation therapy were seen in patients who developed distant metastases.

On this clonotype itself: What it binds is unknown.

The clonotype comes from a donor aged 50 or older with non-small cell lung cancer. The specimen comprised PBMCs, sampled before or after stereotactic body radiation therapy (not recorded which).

The CDR3 region has the DNA TGTGCCAGTAGTATTTTGGGGGGCTATGGCTACACCTTC. It specifies CASSILGGYGYTF. The V and J genes are TRBV19 and TRBJ1-2; TRBD1 is a possible D gene (5 bases). The V end was cut by 3 bases, the J end by 4 bases, with 9 bases between. The germline V gene encodes CDR1 LNHDA and CDR2 SQIVND (reference sequence). The CDR3 has 13 amino acids.